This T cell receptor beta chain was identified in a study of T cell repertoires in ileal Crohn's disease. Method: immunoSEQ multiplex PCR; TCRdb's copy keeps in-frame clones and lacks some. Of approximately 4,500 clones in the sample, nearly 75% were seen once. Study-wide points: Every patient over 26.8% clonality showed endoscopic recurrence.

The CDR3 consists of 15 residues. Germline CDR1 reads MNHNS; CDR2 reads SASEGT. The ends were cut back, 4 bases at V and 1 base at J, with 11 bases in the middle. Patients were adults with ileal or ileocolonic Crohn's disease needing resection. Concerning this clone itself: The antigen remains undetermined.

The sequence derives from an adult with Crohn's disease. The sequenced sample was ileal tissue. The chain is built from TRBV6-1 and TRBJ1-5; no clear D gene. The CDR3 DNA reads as TGTGCCAGCAGTGTTCAATCTAACAGCAATCAGCCCCAGCATTTT. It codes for CASSVQSNSNQPQHF.